This entry concerns a single T cell receptor (beta chain). CDR1 and CDR2 from the germline V gene are SGDLS and YYNGEE. V lost 0 bases to trimming and J lost 5 bases, with 4 bases between them. This CDR3 is 12 amino acids long. It was with a sample-barcoded 5' primer and a J-beta primer mix that a second PCR of roughly 6 to 12 cycles was run. TCRdb fed the 5' RACE reads into MiXCR, producing one record per CDR3 protein. Of around 500,000 distinct CDR3 sequences in the sample, 47% were seen once. This entry is derived from a study of blood T cells in healthy people across ages. A minimum of 5.5 micrograms of total RNA was extracted per sample.

The sequence was obtained from an older man in good health. The sequenced material came from blood. The chain is built from TRBV9 and TRBJ2-3; D ambiguous. CDR3 sequence (DNA): TGTGCCAGCAGCGTAGATGGAGATACGCAGTATTTT. It specifies CASSVDGDTQYF.